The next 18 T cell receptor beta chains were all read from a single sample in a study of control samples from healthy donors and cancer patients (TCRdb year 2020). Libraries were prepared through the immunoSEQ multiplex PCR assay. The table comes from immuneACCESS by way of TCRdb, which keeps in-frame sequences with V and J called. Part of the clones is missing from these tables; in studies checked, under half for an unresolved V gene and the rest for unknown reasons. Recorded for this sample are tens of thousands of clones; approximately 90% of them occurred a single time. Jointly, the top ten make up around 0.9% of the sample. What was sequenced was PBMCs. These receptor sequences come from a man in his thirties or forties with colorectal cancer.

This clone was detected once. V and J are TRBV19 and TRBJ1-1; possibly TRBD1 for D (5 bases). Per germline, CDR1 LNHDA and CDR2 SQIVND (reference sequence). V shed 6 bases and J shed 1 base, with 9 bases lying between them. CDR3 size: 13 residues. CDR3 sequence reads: CASSPDTNTEAFF. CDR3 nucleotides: TGTGCCAGTAGCCCGGACACGAACACTGAAGCTTTCTTT. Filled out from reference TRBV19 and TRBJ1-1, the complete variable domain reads DGGITQSPKYLFRKEGQNVTLSCEQNLNHDAMYWYRQDPGQGLRLIYYSQIVNDFQKGDIAEGYSVSREKKESFPLTVTSAQKNPTAFYLCASSPDTNTEAFFGQGTRLTVV.

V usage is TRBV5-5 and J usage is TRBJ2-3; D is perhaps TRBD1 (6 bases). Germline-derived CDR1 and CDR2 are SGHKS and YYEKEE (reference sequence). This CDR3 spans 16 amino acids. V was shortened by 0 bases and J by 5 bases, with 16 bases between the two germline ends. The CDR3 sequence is CASSLVLQGGVDTQYF. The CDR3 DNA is TGTGCCAGCAGCTTGGTGCTACAGGGTGGTGTAGATACGCAGTATTTT.

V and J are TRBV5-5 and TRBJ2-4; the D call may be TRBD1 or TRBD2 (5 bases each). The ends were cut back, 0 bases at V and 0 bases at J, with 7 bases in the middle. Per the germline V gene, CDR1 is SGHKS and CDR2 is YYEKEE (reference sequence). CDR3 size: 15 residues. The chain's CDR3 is CASSLGGTAKNIQYF. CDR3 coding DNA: TGTGCCAGCAGCTTGGGGGGGACAGCCAAAAACATTCAGTACTTC. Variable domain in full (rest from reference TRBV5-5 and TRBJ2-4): DAGVTQSPTHLIKTRGQQVTLRCSPISGHKSVSWYQQVLGQGPQFIFQYYEKEERGRGNFPDRFSARQFPNYSSELNVNALLLGDSALYLCASSLGGTAKNIQYFGAGTRLSVL.

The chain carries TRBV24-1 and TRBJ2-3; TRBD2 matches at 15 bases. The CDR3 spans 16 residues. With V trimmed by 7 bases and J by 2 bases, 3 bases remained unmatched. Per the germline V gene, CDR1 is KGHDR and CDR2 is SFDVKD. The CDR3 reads CATRGLAGGITDTQYF. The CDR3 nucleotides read TGTGCCACCAGAGGACTAGCGGGGGGGATCACAGATACGCAGTATTTT.

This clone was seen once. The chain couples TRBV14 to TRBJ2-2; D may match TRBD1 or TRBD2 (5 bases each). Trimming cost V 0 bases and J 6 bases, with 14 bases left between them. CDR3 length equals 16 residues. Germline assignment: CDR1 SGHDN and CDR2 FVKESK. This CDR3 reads CASSQDLAGSAGELFF. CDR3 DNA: TGTGCCAGCAGCCAAGATTTGGCAGGGAGCGCCGGGGAGCTGTTTTTT.

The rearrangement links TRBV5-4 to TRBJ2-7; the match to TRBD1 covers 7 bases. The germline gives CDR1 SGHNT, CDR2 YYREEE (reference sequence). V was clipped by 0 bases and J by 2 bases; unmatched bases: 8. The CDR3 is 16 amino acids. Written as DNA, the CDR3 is TGTGCCAGCAGCTTGGCCGGGACAGACACCACCTACGAGCAGTACTTC. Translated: CASSLAGTDTTYEQYF.

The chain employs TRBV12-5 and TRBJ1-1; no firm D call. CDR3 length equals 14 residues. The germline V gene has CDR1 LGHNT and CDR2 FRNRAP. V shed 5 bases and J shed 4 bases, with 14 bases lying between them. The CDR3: CASGPSSVGTEAFF. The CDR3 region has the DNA TGTGCTAGTGGTCCTTCCAGCGTCGGCACTGAAGCTTTCTTT.

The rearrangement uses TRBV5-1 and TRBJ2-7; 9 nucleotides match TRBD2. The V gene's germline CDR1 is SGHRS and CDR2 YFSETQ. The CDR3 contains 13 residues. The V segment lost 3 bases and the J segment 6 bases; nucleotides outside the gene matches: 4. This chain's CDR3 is CASSSAGGREQYV. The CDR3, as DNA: TGCGCCAGCAGCTCTGCGGGGGGGCGCGAGCAGTACGTC.

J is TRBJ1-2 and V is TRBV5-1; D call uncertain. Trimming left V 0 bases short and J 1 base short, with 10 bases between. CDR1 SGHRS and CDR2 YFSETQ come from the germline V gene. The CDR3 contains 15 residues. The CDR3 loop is CASSLGDGLNYGYTF. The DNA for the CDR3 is TGCGCCAGCAGCTTGGGAGACGGACTTAACTATGGCTACACCTTC.

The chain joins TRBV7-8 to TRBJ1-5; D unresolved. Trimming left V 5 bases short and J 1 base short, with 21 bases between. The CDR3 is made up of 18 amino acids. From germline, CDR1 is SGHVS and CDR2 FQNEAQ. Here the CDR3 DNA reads TGTGCCAGCAGCCCCGGTTTCGAGTCAAGATCGAGCAATCAGCCCCAGCATTTT. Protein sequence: CASSPGFESRSSNQPQHF.

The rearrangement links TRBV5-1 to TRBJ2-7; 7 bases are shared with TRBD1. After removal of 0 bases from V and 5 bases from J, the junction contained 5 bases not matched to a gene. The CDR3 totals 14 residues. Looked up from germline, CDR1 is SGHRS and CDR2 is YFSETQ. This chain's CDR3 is CASSLEDRVDEQYF. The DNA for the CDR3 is TGCGCCAGCAGCTTGGAAGACAGGGTAGACGAGCAGTACTTC.

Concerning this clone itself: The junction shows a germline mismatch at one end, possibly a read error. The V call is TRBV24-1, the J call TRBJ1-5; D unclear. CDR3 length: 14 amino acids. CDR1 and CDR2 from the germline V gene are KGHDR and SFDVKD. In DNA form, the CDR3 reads TGTGCCATCAGTGATGAAGCGGTGGAAAGGCCCCAGCATTTT. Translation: CAISDEAVERPQHF.

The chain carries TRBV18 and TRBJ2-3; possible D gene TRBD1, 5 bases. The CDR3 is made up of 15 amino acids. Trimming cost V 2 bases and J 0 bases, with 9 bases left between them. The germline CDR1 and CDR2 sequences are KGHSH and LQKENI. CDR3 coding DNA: TGTGCCAGCTCACCAGGGGCATCCAGCACAGATACGCAGTATTTT. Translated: CASSPGASSTDTQYF.

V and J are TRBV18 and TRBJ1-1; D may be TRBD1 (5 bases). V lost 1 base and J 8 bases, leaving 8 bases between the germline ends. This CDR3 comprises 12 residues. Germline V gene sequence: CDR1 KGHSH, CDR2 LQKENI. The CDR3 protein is CASSPLTAEAFF. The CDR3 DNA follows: TGTGCCAGCTCACCACTGACAGCCGAAGCTTTCTTT.

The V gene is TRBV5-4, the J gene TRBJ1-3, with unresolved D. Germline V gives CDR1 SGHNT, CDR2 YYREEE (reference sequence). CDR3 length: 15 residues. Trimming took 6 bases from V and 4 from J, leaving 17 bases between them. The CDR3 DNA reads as TGTGCCAGCACCATTGAGCCTCTGACCGGAAACACCATATATTTT. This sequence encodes CASTIEPLTGNTIYF.

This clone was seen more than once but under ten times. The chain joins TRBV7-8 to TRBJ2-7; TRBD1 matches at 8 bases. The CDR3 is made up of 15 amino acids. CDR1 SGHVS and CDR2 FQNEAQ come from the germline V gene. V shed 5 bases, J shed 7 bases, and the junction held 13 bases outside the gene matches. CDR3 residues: CASSLRQGPTVEQYV. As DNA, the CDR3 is TGTGCCAGCAGCCTGCGACAGGGGCCCACGGTTGAGCAGTACGTC.

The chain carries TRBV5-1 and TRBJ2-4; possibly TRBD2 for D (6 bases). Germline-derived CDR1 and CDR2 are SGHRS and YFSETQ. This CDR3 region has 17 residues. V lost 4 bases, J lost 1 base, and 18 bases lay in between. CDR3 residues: CASSTTPGGRAKNIQYF. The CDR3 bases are TGCGCCAGCAGCACCACCCCCGGTGGGAGGGCCAAAAACATTCAGTACTTC.

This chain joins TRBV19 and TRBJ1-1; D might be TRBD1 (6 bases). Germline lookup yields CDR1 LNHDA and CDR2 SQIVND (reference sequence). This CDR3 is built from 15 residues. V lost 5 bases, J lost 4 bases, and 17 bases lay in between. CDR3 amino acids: CASSDRGLPFTEAFF. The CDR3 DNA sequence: TGTGCCAGTAGTGACCGGGGGCTACCATTCACTGAAGCTTTCTTT.